This is a list of T cell receptor beta chains from one sample in a study of beta chain features in type 1 diabetes. Assay used: immunoSEQ multiplex PCR; TCRdb lists only in-frame clones, some missing. Of 220,000 or so clones listed, around 68% are singletons. The specimen sequenced was naive CD4+ T cells from blood. The receptors derive from a man aged 25 to 40 in good health. CDR3s include the opening cysteine and the closing phenylalanine or tryptophan.

V | CDR3
TRBV4-1 | CASSQEGTSVSGELFF
TRBV29-1 | CSVDRVSYNEQFF
TRBV5-4 | CASSRSGQPQHF
TRBV11-2 | CASSRDTQETQYF
TRBV5-1 | CASSGRPGETQYF
TRBV18 | CASSPRDRSFWQYF
TRBV30 | CAGRMAVSYEQYF
TRBV15 | CATSRDANTEAFF
TRBV29-1 | CSVRGTGDRTQYF
TRBV5-1 | CASRWDSYNEQFF
TRBV30 | CAWSVNLGDLGTQYF
TRBV5-6 | CASSRAGADIQYF
TRBV5-1 | CASIGGTGTGELFF
TRBV5-1 | CASSGIPESYEQFF
TRBV18 | CASSKPGTSGNNEQFF
TRBV30 | CAWTEANYGYTF
TRBV9 | CASSVGTGPFNEQFF
TRBV19 | CASSAFNEQFF
TRBV4-1 | CASSQDATGANYGYTF
TRBV7-9 | CASSLVGSSTDTQYF
TRBV29-1 | CSVLGLTTEAFF
TRBV18 | CASSPPGNYEQYF
TRBV14 | CASSQGVGLAENIQYF
TRBV30 | CAWTPGGHTEAFF
TRBV6-1 | CASSRLWTQYF
TRBV7-2 | CASSLGKAYEQYF
TRBV11-2 | CASSLEGGKSSYEQYF
TRBV29-1 | CSARQGFYEQYF
TRBV29-1 | CSVALKLAGGQMRETQYF
TRBV9 | CASSVGGQTPSGANVLTF
TRBV4-2 | CASSQKKETDTQYF
TRBV29-1 | CSAQRAGANVLTF
TRBV15 | CATSPTSWAGGPYEQYF